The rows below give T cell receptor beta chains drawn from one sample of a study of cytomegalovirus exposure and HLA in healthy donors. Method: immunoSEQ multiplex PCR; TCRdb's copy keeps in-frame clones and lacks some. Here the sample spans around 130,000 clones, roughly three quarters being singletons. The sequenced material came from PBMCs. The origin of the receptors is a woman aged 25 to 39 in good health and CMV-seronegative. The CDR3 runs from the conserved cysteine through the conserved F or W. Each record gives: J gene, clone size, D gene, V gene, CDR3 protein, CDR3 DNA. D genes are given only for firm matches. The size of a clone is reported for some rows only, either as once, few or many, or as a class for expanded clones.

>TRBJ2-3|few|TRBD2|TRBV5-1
CASSLAKRSLAESIDTDTQYF
TGCGCCAGCAGCTTGGCCAAAAGGTCACTAGCGGAGTCGATAGATACAGATACGCAGTATTTT
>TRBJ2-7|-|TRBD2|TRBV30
CAWSRSGTSGYEQYF
TGTGCCTGGAGTCGTTCCGGGACTAGCGGGTACGAGCAGTACTTC
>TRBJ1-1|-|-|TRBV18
CASSLANTEAFF
TGTGCCAGCTCACTGGCGAACACTGAAGCTTTCTTT
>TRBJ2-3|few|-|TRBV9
CASSVARADTQYF
TGTGCCAGCAGCGTAGCTCGAGCAGATACGCAGTATTTT
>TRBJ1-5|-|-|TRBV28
CASSPDRLNQPQHF
TGTGCCAGCAGTCCCGACAGGCTCAATCAGCCCCAGCATTTT
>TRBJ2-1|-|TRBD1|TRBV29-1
CSVEEGQGTAQFF
TGCAGCGTTGAAGAAGGACAGGGTACCGCTCAGTTCTTC
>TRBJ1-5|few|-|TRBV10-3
CASAGRGNQPQHF
TGTGCCTCAGCAGGGAGGGGTAATCAGCCCCAGCATTTT
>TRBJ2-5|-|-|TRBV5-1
CASSGPETQYF
TGCGCCAGCAGCGGGCCAGAGACCCAGTACTTC
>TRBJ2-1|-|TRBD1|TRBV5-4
CASSPPDREIGFF
TGTGCCAGCAGCCCACCGGACAGGGAGATTGGGTTCTTC
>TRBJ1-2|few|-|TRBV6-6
CASSYTVGGGYGYTF
TGTGCCAGCAGTTATACCGTGGGGGGTGGCTATGGCTACACCTTC
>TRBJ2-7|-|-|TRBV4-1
CASSQDLAGSYEQYF
TGCGCCAGCAGCCAAGATTTGGCAGGGTCCTACGAGCAGTACTTC
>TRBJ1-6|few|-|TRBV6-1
CASSGQGFIPLHF
TGTGCCAGCAGTGGTCAGGGTTTCATACCCCTCCACTTT
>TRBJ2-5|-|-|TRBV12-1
CASSPGTSGLGETQYF
TGTGCCAGCAGCCCCGGGACTAGCGGCCTCGGGGAGACCCAGTACTTC
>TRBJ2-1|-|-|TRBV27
CASSSYTGISRNEQFF
TGTGCCAGCAGTTCTTATACAGGGATTTCAAGGAATGAGCAGTTCTTC
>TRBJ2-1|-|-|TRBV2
CASSEALPGDHNEQFF
TGTGCCAGCAGTGAAGCGCTACCGGGAGACCACAATGAGCAGTTCTTC
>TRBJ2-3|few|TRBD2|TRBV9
CASSPRLAGTDTQYF
TGTGCCAGCAGCCCGAGACTAGCGGGCACAGATACGCAGTATTTT
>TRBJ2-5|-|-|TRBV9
CASSVDGGPETQYF
TGTGCCAGCAGCGTAGACGGAGGGCCCGAGACCCAGTACTTC
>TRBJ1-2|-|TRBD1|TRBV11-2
CASSWYGTGGDYTF
TGTGCCAGCAGCTGGTACGGGACAGGGGGCGATTACACCTTC
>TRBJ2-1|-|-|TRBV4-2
CASSQERRLNEQFF
TGTGCCAGCAGCCAAGAACGCAGACTCAATGAGCAGTTCTTC
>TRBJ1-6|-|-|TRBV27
CASSFSQGPLHF
TGTGCCAGCAGTTTCAGTCAGGGGCCCCTCCACTTT
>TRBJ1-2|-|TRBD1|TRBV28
CASSSKPTGGPHGYTF
TGTGCCAGCAGTTCAAAACCGACAGGGGGGCCGCATGGCTACACCTTC
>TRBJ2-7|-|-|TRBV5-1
CASSWGGQGASYEQYF
TGCGCCAGCAGCTGGGGGGGGCAGGGGGCTTCTTACGAGCAGTACTTC
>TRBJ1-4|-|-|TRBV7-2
CASTPRLAATNEKLFF
TGTGCCAGCACCCCCCGCTTGGCAGCAACTAATGAAAAACTGTTTTTT
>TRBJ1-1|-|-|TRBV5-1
CASSPYRLTEGGAFF
TGCGCCAGCAGCCCCTACCGGCTCACCGAAGGAGGGGCTTTCTTT
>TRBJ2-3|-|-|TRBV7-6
CASSPQGLGDTQYF
TGTGCCAGCAGCCCTCAGGGGTTGGGAGATACGCAGTATTTT
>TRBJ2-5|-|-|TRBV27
CASSLSLGGIQETQYF
TGTGCCAGCAGTTTGTCGTTAGGCGGAATACAAGAGACCCAGTACTTC
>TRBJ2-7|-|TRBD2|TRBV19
CASQPSGSSYEQYF
TGTGCCAGTCAACCCAGCGGGAGCTCCTACGAGCAGTACTTC
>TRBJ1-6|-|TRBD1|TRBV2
CASSGQGIDSPLHF
TGTGCCAGCAGCGGACAGGGAATTGATTCACCCCTCCACTTT
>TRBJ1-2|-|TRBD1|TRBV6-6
CASSRSPDRGYGYTF
TGTGCCAGCAGCCGCTCCCCCGACAGGGGCTATGGCTACACCTTC
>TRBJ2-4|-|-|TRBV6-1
CASSERVRGNYIQYF
TGTGCCAGCAGTGAAAGAGTGAGGGGGAATTACATTCAGTACTTC
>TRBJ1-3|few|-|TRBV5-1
CASSLAGGSGNTIYF
TGCGCCAGCAGCTTGGCCGGGGGCTCTGGAAACACCATATATTTT
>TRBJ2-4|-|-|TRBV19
CASRATGLAKNIQYF
TGTGCCAGTAGAGCCACAGGGTTAGCCAAAAACATTCAGTACTTC
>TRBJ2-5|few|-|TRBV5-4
CASSLQSEETQYF
TGTGCCAGCAGCTTGCAGAGCGAAGAGACCCAGTACTTC
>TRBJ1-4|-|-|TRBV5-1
CASSFAGGPDEKLFF
TGCGCCAGCAGCTTCGCGGGAGGGCCTGATGAAAAACTGTTTTTT
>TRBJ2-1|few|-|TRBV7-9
CASSQGCWQFF
TGTGCCAGCAGCCAGGGTTGTTGGCAGTTCTTC
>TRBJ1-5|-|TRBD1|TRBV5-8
CASSVQGRLQPQHF
TGTGCCAGCAGCGTACAGGGGAGGCTTCAGCCCCAGCATTTT
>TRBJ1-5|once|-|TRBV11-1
CASSSSGGGDQPQHF
TGTGCCAGCAGTAGCAGTGGAGGGGGGGATCAGCCCCAGCATTTT
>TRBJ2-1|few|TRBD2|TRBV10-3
CAISEGSGSDSYNEQFF
TGTGCCATCAGTGAGGGTAGCGGGAGTGACTCCTACAATGAGCAGTTCTTC
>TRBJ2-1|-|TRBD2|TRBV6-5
CASSPTSGRGTGQFF
TGTGCCAGCAGCCCGACTAGCGGGAGGGGGACGGGGCAGTTCTTC
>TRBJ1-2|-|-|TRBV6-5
CASSSRGGYGYTF
TGTGCCAGCTCTTCCCGGGGAGGCTATGGCTACACCTTC
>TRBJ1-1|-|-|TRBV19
CASSDSSRGTTEAFF
TGTGCCAGTAGCGATTCGAGTCGCGGGACCACTGAAGCTTTCTTT
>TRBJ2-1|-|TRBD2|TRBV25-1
CASSEALARDTEQFF
TGTGCCAGCAGTGAAGCACTAGCGCGGGATACTGAGCAGTTCTTC
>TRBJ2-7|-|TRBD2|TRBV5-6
CASSSWTSGAF
TGTGCCAGCAGCTCCTGGACTAGCGGGGCCTTC
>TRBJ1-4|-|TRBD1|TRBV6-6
CASRETGDKGELFF
TGTGCCAGCAGAGAAACAGGGGACAAGGGGGAACTGTTTTTT
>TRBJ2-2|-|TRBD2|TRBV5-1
CASSLGGPLTGELFF
TGCGCCAGCAGCCTGGGAGGGCCCCTCACCGGGGAGCTGTTTTTT
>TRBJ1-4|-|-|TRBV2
CASSEGAFREKLFF
TGTGCCAGCAGTGAAGGAGCCTTCCGAGAAAAACTGTTTTTT
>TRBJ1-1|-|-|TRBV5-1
CASSYYEGTEAFF
TGCGCCAGCAGCTACTATGAGGGCACTGAAGCTTTCTTT
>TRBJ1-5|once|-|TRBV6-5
CASSYGREQPQHF
TGTGCCAGCAGTTACGGTCGCGAACAGCCCCAGCATTTT
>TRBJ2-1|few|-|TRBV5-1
CASREGRGLKGYNEQFF
TGCGCCAGCAGAGAGGGGCGGGGGCTAAAAGGTTACAATGAGCAGTTCTTC
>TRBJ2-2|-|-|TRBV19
CASSPSGTGELFF
TGTGCCAGTAGTCCCTCAGGTACCGGGGAGCTGTTTTTT
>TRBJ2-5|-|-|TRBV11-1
CASSLVSGQQETQYF
TGTGCCAGCAGCCTAGTGTCTGGACAGCAAGAGACCCAGTACTTC
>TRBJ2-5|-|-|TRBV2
CATGGREGETQYF
TGTGCCACTGGAGGACGGGAAGGGGAGACCCAGTACTTC
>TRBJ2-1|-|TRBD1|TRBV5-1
CASSYSGTGLNEQFF
TGCGCCAGCAGCTACTCCGGGACAGGGTTGAATGAGCAGTTCTTC